These T cell receptor beta chains were read from a single sample in a study of CD8 T cells in ankylosing spondylitis. In TCRdb, the 5' RACE reads were re-called with MiXCR into one record per CDR3 protein. The sample has about 360,000 distinct CDR3 sequences, 14% to 15% seen once. The sequenced sample consisted of blood, either unsorted or a sorted T cell fraction (not recorded which). These receptors originate from a male donor with ankylosing spondylitis or in good health (not recorded which). Each CDR3 is given with its conserved first and last residue. Each record gives: clone size, V gene, CDR3 length, J gene, D gene, CDR3 protein, CDR3 DNA. The D gene is left open where the match is weak. For some rows the clone size is stated as once, few or many, or as a class when expanded; others skip it.

clone_size: many; v_call: TRBV29-1; cdr3_length: 13; j_call: TRBJ1-1; d_call: .; cdr3_aa: CSVERQMLGEAFF; cdr3_nt: TGCAGCGTTGAGAGACAAATGTTGGGTGAAGCTTTCTTT
clone_size: .; v_call: TRBV20-1; cdr3_length: 14; j_call: TRBJ1-1; d_call: .; cdr3_aa: CSARVGASNTEAFF; cdr3_nt: TGCAGTGCTAGAGTTGGGGCTTCGAACACTGAAGCTTTCTTT
clone_size: many; v_call: TRBV12-3/TRBV12-4; cdr3_length: 14; j_call: TRBJ2-7; d_call: TRBD1; cdr3_aa: CASSHPDRPIEQYF; cdr3_nt: TGTGCCAGCAGTCATCCGGACAGGCCCATCGAGCAGTACTTC
clone_size: .; v_call: TRBV6-1; cdr3_length: 16; j_call: TRBJ2-3; d_call: TRBD2; cdr3_aa: CASIERGDSSTDTQYF; cdr3_nt: TGTGCCAGCATCGAGCGGGGGGATTCTAGCACAGATACGCAGTATTTT
clone_size: few; v_call: TRBV29-1; cdr3_length: 14; j_call: TRBJ1-2; d_call: .; cdr3_aa: CSVAIQGSNYGYTF; cdr3_nt: TGCAGCGTTGCTATACAGGGATCTAACTATGGCTACACCTTC
clone_size: .; v_call: TRBV6-1; cdr3_length: 15; j_call: TRBJ1-2; d_call: .; cdr3_aa: CASSLPGQEGYGYTF; cdr3_nt: TGTGCCAGCAGCCTACCGGGGCAGGAAGGCTATGGCTACACCTTC
clone_size: .; v_call: TRBV5-1; cdr3_length: 15; j_call: TRBJ1-2; d_call: .; cdr3_aa: CASSVSGGSDYGYTF; cdr3_nt: TGCGCCAGCAGTGTGTCCGGGGGTTCTGACTATGGCTACACCTTC
clone_size: .; v_call: TRBV28; cdr3_length: 17; j_call: TRBJ2-7; d_call: .; cdr3_aa: CASSKGGGAGSSYEQYF; cdr3_nt: TGTGCCAGCAGTAAGGGGGGGGGAGCAGGGAGCTCCTACGAGCAGTACTTC
clone_size: many; v_call: TRBV10-3; cdr3_length: 12; j_call: TRBJ1-2; d_call: .; cdr3_aa: CAIREGDYGYTF; cdr3_nt: TGTGCCATCAGGGAGGGTGACTATGGCTACACCTTC
clone_size: few; v_call: TRBV10-3; cdr3_length: 14; j_call: TRBJ2-3; d_call: .; cdr3_aa: CAISEATATDTQYF; cdr3_nt: TGTGCCATCAGTGAGGCTACTGCCACAGATACGCAGTATTTT
clone_size: few; v_call: TRBV3-1; cdr3_length: 19; j_call: TRBJ2-1; d_call: .; cdr3_aa: CASSQEGVLPVSSYNEQFF; cdr3_nt: TGTGCCAGCAGCCAAGAAGGGGTGCTTCCGGTTAGCTCCTACAATGAGCAGTTCTTC
clone_size: many; v_call: TRBV12-3/TRBV12-4; cdr3_length: 13; j_call: TRBJ1-6; d_call: TRBD1; cdr3_aa: CASSGQGNSPLHF; cdr3_nt: TGTGCCAGCAGCGGACAGGGGAATTCACCCCTCCACTTT
clone_size: many; v_call: TRBV5-1; cdr3_length: 17; j_call: TRBJ2-2; d_call: TRBD1; cdr3_aa: CASSLSGGTGNTGELFF; cdr3_nt: TGCGCCAGCAGCTTGTCGGGCGGGACAGGGAACACCGGGGAGCTGTTTTTT
clone_size: .; v_call: TRBV20-1; cdr3_length: 18; j_call: TRBJ2-6; d_call: TRBD2; cdr3_aa: CSARYTSGAHSGANVLTF; cdr3_nt: TGCAGTGCTAGGTATACTAGCGGGGCCCACTCTGGGGCCAACGTCCTGACTTTC
clone_size: .; v_call: TRBV20-1; cdr3_length: 12; j_call: TRBJ2-3; d_call: TRBD2; cdr3_aa: CSAGRTGGGQYF; cdr3_nt: TGCAGTGCGGGACGTACGGGGGGAGGGCAGTATTTT
clone_size: few; v_call: TRBV2; cdr3_length: 13; j_call: TRBJ2-3; d_call: .; cdr3_aa: CASSDGSTDTQYF; cdr3_nt: TGTGCCAGCAGTGACGGGAGCACAGATACGCAGTATTTT
clone_size: few; v_call: TRBV5-1; cdr3_length: 15; j_call: TRBJ1-1; d_call: .; cdr3_aa: CASSKLYGGNTEAFF; cdr3_nt: TGCGCCAGCAGCAAACTTTACGGGGGGAACACTGAAGCTTTCTTT
clone_size: many; v_call: TRBV5-1; cdr3_length: 15; j_call: TRBJ1-2; d_call: TRBD1; cdr3_aa: CASSREGAVYYGYTF; cdr3_nt: TGCGCCAGCAGCCGGGAGGGGGCGGTGTACTATGGCTACACCTTC
clone_size: .; v_call: TRBV2; cdr3_length: 14; j_call: TRBJ2-5; d_call: .; cdr3_aa: CASSDRGRQETQYF; cdr3_nt: TGTGCCAGCAGTGACAGGGGCCGGCAAGAGACCCAGTACTTC
clone_size: .; v_call: TRBV6-1; cdr3_length: 16; j_call: TRBJ2-2; d_call: .; cdr3_aa: CASSPGGGPGIGELFF; cdr3_nt: TGTGCCAGCAGTCCCGGTGGGGGCCCAGGGATCGGGGAGCTGTTTTTT
clone_size: .; v_call: TRBV12-3/TRBV12-4; cdr3_length: 16; j_call: TRBJ1-1; d_call: TRBD1; cdr3_aa: CASSLGAGTGGTEAFF; cdr3_nt: TGTGCCAGCAGTTTAGGGGCCGGGACAGGGGGCACTGAAGCTTTCTTT
clone_size: .; v_call: TRBV6-1; cdr3_length: 16; j_call: TRBJ2-1; d_call: TRBD2; cdr3_aa: CASSPPGTRFRNEQFF; cdr3_nt: TGTGCCAGCAGTCCCCCCGGGACTAGATTTAGGAATGAGCAGTTCTTC
clone_size: few; v_call: TRBV2; cdr3_length: 14; j_call: TRBJ2-6; d_call: TRBD1; cdr3_aa: CASSTGAGANVLTF; cdr3_nt: TGTGCCAGCAGCACAGGGGCCGGGGCCAACGTCCTGACTTTC
clone_size: few; v_call: TRBV5-1; cdr3_length: 17; j_call: TRBJ2-1; d_call: .; cdr3_aa: CASSLRYSGISYNEQFF; cdr3_nt: TGCGCCAGCAGCCTTAGGTATTCAGGGATATCCTACAATGAGCAGTTCTTC
clone_size: once; v_call: TRBV12-2; cdr3_length: 18; j_call: TRBJ2-7; d_call: .; cdr3_aa: CADPLGPVPQGVAYEQYF; cdr3_nt: TGTGCAGACCCCTTAGGTCCCGTCCCGCAAGGGGTGGCCTACGAGCAGTACTTC
clone_size: .; v_call: TRBV5-1; cdr3_length: 15; j_call: TRBJ2-5; d_call: TRBD1; cdr3_aa: CASSFGQGRIETQYF; cdr3_nt: TGCGCCAGCAGCTTCGGACAGGGTCGGATAGAGACCCAGTACTTC
clone_size: few; v_call: TRBV6-1; cdr3_length: 15; j_call: TRBJ1-2; d_call: TRBD1; cdr3_aa: CASSPQGAPGYGYTF; cdr3_nt: TGTGCCAGCAGTCCCCAGGGGGCGCCTGGATATGGCTACACCTTC
clone_size: .; v_call: TRBV7-9; cdr3_length: 14; j_call: TRBJ2-4; d_call: .; cdr3_aa: CASSRRGAKNIQYF; cdr3_nt: TGTGCCAGCAGCCGTAGGGGAGCCAAAAACATTCAGTACTTC
clone_size: .; v_call: TRBV6-5; cdr3_length: 15; j_call: TRBJ1-1; d_call: TRBD1; cdr3_aa: CASSYSGSNRGRAFF; cdr3_nt: TGTGCCAGCAGTTACTCAGGTTCAAACAGGGGTAGAGCTTTCTTT
clone_size: few; v_call: TRBV12-3/TRBV12-4; cdr3_length: 15; j_call: TRBJ2-7; d_call: .; cdr3_aa: CASSPIPSLLYEQYF; cdr3_nt: TGTGCCAGCAGTCCGATTCCCTCCCTTCTCTACGAGCAGTACTTC
clone_size: .; v_call: TRBV12-3/TRBV12-4; cdr3_length: 15; j_call: TRBJ2-1; d_call: TRBD2; cdr3_aa: CASSPGLAGGSEQFF; cdr3_nt: TGTGCCAGCAGTCCCGGACTAGCGGGGGGAAGCGAGCAGTTCTTC
clone_size: .; v_call: TRBV3-1; cdr3_length: 15; j_call: TRBJ2-1; d_call: TRBD2; cdr3_aa: CASSPTSGDGNEQFF; cdr3_nt: TGTGCCAGCAGCCCGACTAGCGGGGACGGAAATGAGCAGTTCTTC
clone_size: .; v_call: TRBV27; cdr3_length: 15; j_call: TRBJ2-7; d_call: TRBD2; cdr3_aa: CASSLSGGSGDEQYF; cdr3_nt: TGTGCCAGCAGTTTATCGGGCGGGAGCGGAGACGAGCAGTACTTC
clone_size: few; v_call: TRBV20-1; cdr3_length: 16; j_call: TRBJ2-3; d_call: TRBD2; cdr3_aa: CSATGLAGGRSDTQYF; cdr3_nt: TGCAGTGCTACGGGACTAGCGGGAGGCAGATCAGATACGCAGTATTTT
clone_size: few; v_call: TRBV7-2; cdr3_length: 14; j_call: TRBJ2-2; d_call: TRBD1; cdr3_aa: CASRKTGGGGELFF; cdr3_nt: TGTGCCAGCAGGAAGACAGGGGGCGGCGGGGAGCTGTTTTTT
clone_size: few; v_call: TRBV15; cdr3_length: 15; j_call: TRBJ1-2; d_call: .; cdr3_aa: CATSRDMRSSVGYTF; cdr3_nt: TGTGCCACCAGCAGAGATATGAGGTCTTCGGTTGGCTACACCTTC
clone_size: .; v_call: TRBV6-2/TRBV6-3; cdr3_length: 13; j_call: TRBJ1-2; d_call: TRBD1; cdr3_aa: CASSRTGFYGYTF; cdr3_nt: TGTGCCAGCAGTCGGACAGGTTTCTATGGCTACACCTTC
clone_size: .; v_call: TRBV29-1; cdr3_length: 13; j_call: TRBJ2-3; d_call: .; cdr3_aa: CSVHPRPGDTQYF; cdr3_nt: TGCAGCGTTCATCCTAGACCCGGAGATACGCAGTATTTT
clone_size: .; v_call: TRBV15; cdr3_length: 16; j_call: TRBJ2-2; d_call: .; cdr3_aa: CATSRSEGGRTGELFF; cdr3_nt: TGTGCCACCAGCAGATCGGAGGGGGGGCGAACCGGGGAGCTGTTTTTT
clone_size: few; v_call: TRBV10-3; cdr3_length: 12; j_call: TRBJ2-1; d_call: .; cdr3_aa: CAISGGEGRQFF; cdr3_nt: TGTGCCATCAGTGGGGGCGAAGGTCGGCAGTTCTTC
clone_size: few; v_call: TRBV5-1; cdr3_length: 15; j_call: TRBJ1-2; d_call: .; cdr3_aa: CASSLEGGLSYGYTF; cdr3_nt: TGCGCCAGCAGCTTGGAGGGGGGCCTAAGCTATGGCTACACCTTC
clone_size: few; v_call: TRBV5-5; cdr3_length: 13; j_call: TRBJ2-7; d_call: .; cdr3_aa: CASSWDGTGAMYF; cdr3_nt: TGTGCCAGCAGCTGGGACGGGACGGGGGCTATGTACTTC
clone_size: few; v_call: TRBV20-1; cdr3_length: 13; j_call: TRBJ1-5; d_call: TRBD1; cdr3_aa: CSAVGTGNQPQHF; cdr3_nt: TGCAGTGCTGTCGGGACAGGGAACCAGCCCCAGCATTTT
clone_size: .; v_call: TRBV2; cdr3_length: 14; j_call: TRBJ1-3; d_call: .; cdr3_aa: CASCIEGVGNTIYF; cdr3_nt: TGTGCCAGCTGCATCGAGGGTGTCGGAAACACCATATATTTT
clone_size: .; v_call: TRBV18; cdr3_length: 15; j_call: TRBJ2-1; d_call: .; cdr3_aa: CASSPPGHLDNEQFF; cdr3_nt: TGTGCCAGCTCACCACCGGGACACCTCGACAATGAGCAGTTCTTC
clone_size: .; v_call: TRBV6-1; cdr3_length: 14; j_call: TRBJ2-5; d_call: .; cdr3_aa: CASRPRLGGETQYF; cdr3_nt: TGTGCCAGCAGGCCTCGTCTAGGGGGAGAGACCCAGTACTTC
clone_size: .; v_call: TRBV19; cdr3_length: 11; j_call: TRBJ2-4; d_call: .; cdr3_aa: CATFLGTSQYF; cdr3_nt: TGTGCCACTTTCCTTGGGACTTCACAGTACTTC
clone_size: .; v_call: TRBV11-2; cdr3_length: 15; j_call: TRBJ2-5; d_call: .; cdr3_aa: CASSLFRSLGETQYF; cdr3_nt: TGTGCCAGCAGCTTATTCAGGTCCCTCGGAGAGACCCAGTACTTC